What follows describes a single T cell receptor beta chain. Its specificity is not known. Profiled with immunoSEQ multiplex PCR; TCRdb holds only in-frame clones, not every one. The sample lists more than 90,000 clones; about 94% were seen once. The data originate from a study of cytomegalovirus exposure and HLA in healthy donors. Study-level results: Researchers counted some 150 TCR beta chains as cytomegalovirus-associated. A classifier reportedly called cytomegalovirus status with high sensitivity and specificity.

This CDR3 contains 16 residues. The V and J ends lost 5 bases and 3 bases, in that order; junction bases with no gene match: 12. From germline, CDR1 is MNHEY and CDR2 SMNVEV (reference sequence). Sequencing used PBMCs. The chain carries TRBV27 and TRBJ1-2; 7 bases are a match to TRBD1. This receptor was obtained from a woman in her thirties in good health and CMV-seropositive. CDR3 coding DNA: TGTGCCAGCAGTCACGCTTTCCCCGGGACAGACTATGGCTACACCTTC. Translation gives CASSHAFPGTDYGYTF.